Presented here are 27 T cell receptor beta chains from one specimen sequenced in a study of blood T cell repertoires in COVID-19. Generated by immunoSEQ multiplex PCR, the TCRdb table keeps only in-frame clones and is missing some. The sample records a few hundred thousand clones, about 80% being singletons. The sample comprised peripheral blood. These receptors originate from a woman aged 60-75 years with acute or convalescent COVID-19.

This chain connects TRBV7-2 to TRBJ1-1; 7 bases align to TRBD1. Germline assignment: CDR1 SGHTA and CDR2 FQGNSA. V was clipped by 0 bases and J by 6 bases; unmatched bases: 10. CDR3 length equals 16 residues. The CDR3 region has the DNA TGTGCCAGCAGCTTAGCGGTGACAGGGTCCCTACCTGAAGCTTTCTTT. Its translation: CASSLAVTGSLPEAFF.

This CDR3 reads CASSQPRQGNYGYTF. DNA for the CDR3: TGCGCCAGCAGCCAACCTCGACAGGGTAACTATGGCTACACCTTC. The chain uses TRBV4-1 and TRBJ1-2; TRBD1 aligns across 7 bases. J lost 1 base, V lost 2 bases, and 4 bases had no gene match. Germline CDR1 MGHRA, CDR2 YSYEKL. The CDR3 has 15 residues.

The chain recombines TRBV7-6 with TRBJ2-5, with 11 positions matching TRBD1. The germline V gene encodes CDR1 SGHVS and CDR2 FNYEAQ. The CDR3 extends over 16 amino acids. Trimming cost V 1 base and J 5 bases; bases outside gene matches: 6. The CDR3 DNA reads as TGTGCCAGCAGCTTAGATCGGACAGGGGGCTGGGAGACCCAGTACTTC. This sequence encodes CASSLDRTGGWETQYF.

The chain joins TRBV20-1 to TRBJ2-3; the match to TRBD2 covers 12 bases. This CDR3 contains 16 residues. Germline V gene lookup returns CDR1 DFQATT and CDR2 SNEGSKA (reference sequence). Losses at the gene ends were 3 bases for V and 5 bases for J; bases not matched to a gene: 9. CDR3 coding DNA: TGCAGTGCTAGTACCCTGACTAGCGGGGGCTTAGATACGCAGTATTTT. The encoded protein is CSASTLTSGGLDTQYF.

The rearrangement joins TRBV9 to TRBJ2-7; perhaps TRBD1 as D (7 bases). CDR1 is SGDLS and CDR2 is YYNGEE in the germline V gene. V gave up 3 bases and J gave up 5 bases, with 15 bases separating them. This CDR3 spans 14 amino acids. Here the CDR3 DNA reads TGTGCCAGCAGCGGGGGGGACAGCCTCGACGAGCAGTACTTC. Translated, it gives CASSGGDSLDEQYF.

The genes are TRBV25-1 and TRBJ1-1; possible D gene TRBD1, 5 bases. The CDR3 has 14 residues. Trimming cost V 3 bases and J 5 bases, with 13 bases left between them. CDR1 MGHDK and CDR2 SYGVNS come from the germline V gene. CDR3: CASSDGWGATEAFF. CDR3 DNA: TGTGCCAGCAGTGACGGTTGGGGCGCGACTGAAGCTTTCTTT. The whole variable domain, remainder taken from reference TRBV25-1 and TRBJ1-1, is EADIYQTPRYLVIGTGKKITLECSQTMGHDKMYWYQQDPGMELHLIHYSYGVNSTEKGDLSSESTVSRIRTEHFPLTLESARPSHTSQYLCASSDGWGATEAFFGQGTRLTVV.

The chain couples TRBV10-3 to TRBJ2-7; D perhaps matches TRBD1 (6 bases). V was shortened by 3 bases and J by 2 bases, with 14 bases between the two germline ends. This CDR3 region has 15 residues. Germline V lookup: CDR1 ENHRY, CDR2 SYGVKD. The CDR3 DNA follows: TGTGCCATCAGTGACTCGCGGACAGTAGCCTACGAGCAGTACTTC. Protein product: CAISDSRTVAYEQYF.

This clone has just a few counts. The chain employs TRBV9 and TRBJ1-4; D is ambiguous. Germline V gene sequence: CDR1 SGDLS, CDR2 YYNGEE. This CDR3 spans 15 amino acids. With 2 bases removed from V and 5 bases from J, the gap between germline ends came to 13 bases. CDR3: CASSVGGQPNEKLFF. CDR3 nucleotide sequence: TGTGCCAGCAGCGTTGGAGGGCAGCCAAATGAAAAACTGTTTTTT.

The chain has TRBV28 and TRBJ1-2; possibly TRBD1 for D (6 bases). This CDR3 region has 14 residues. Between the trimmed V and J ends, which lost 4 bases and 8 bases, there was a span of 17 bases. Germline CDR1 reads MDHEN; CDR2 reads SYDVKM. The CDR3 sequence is CASSSGQPTVGYTF. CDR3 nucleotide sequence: TGTGCCAGCAGTTCCGGACAGCCTACGGTGGGCTACACCTTC.

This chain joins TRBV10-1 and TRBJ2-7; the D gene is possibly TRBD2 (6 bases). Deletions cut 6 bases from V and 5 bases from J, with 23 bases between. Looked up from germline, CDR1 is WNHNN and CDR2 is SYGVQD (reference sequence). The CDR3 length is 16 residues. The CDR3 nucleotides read TGCGCCAGCAGGGGATCTCTCGCGGGACTGGGACACGAGCAGTACTTC. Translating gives CASRGSLAGLGHEQYF.

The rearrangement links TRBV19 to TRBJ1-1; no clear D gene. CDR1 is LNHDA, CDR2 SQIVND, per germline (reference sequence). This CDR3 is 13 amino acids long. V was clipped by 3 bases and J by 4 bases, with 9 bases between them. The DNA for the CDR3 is TGTGCCAGTAGTATGAGAGGGCTCACTGAAGCTTTCTTT. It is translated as CASSMRGLTEAFF. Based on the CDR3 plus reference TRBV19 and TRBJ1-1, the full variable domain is DGGITQSPKYLFRKEGQNVTLSCEQNLNHDAMYWYRQDPGQGLRLIYYSQIVNDFQKGDIAEGYSVSREKKESFPLTVTSAQKNPTAFYLCASSMRGLTEAFFGQGTRLTVV.

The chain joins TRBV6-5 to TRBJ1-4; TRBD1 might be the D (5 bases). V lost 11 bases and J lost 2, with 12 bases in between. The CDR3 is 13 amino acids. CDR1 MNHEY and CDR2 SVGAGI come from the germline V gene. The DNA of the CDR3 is TGTGCCGGGCAGGGTTCGACTAATGAAAAACTGTTTTTT. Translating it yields CAGQGSTNEKLFF.

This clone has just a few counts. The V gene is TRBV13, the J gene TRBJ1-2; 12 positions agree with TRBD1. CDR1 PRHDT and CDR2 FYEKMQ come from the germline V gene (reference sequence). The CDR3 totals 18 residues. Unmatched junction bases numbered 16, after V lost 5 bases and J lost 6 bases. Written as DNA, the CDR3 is TGTGCCAGCAGCCGACGAACCACCGGGACAGGGGGCGAGGATGGCTACACCTTC. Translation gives CASSRRTTGTGGEDGYTF.

The CDR3 protein is CASNPGSRYGYTF. The CDR3 DNA follows: TGTGCCAGCAACCCGGGGTCCCGCTACGGCTACACCTTC. This chain connects TRBV28 to TRBJ1-2; D is undetermined. The V gene's germline CDR1 is MDHEN and CDR2 SYDVKM. The CDR3 is made up of 13 amino acids. V lost 7 bases, J lost 8 bases, and 17 bases lay in between.

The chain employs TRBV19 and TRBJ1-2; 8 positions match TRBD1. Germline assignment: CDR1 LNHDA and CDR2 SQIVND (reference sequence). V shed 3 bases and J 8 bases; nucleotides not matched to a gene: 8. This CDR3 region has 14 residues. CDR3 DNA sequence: TGTGCCAGTAGTATGACAGGGGCTACGACCGGCTACACCTTC. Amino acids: CASSMTGATTGYTF.

CDR3 coding DNA: TGTGCCAGCAGCAAACGTCACTGGTACAATGAGCAGTTCTTC. This sequence encodes CASSKRHWYNEQFF. The V and J genes are TRBV21-1 and TRBJ2-1; the table's D call, TRBD2, was not checked against the DNA. TRBV21-1 is an annotated pseudogene. CDR3 length: 14 amino acids.

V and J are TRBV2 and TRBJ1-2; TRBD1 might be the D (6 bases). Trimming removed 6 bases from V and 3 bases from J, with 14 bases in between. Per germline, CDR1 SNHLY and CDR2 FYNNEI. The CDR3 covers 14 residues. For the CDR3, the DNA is TGTGCCAGCAGACCCAGGGGCTTGGACTATGGCTACACCTTC. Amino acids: CASRPRGLDYGYTF.

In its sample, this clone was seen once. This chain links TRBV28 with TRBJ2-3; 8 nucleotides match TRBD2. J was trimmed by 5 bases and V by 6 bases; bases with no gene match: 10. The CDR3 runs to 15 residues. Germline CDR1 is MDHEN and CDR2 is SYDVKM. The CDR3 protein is CASRPAGGPGDTQYF. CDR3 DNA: TGTGCCAGCAGGCCTGCGGGGGGCCCGGGAGATACGCAGTATTTT.

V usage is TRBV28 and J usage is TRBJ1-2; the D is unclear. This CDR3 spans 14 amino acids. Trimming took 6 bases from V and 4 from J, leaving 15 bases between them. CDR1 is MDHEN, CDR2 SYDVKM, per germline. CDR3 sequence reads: CASSTDSRSYGYTF. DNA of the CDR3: TGTGCCAGCAGCACGGACTCCAGGTCCTATGGCTACACCTTC.

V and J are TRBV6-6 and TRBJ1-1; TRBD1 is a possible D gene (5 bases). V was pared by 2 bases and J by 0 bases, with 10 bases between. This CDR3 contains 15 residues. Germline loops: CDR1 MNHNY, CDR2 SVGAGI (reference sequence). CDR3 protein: CASSYENRLNTEAFF. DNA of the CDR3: TGTGCCAGCAGTTACGAGAACAGGCTGAACACTGAAGCTTTCTTT.

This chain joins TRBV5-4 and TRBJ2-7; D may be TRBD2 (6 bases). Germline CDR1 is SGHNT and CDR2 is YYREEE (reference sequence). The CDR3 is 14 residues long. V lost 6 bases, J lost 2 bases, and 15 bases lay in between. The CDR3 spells CASTWDLGPYEQYF. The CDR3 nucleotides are TGTGCCAGCACCTGGGACTTAGGTCCCTACGAGCAGTACTTC.

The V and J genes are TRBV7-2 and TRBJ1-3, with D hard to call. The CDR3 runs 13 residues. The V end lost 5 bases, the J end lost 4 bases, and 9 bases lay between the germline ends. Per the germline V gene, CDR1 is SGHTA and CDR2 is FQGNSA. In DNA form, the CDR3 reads TGTGCCAGCAGCCGGGAAAGAGGAAACACCATATATTTT. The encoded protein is CASSRERGNTIYF.

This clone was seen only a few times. Written as DNA, the CDR3 is TGTGCCAGCTCACCCTTTTTTGACACTGAAGCTTTCTTT. Its translation: CASSPFFDTEAFF. The chain combines TRBV18 with TRBJ1-1; D ambiguous. Per germline, CDR1 KGHSH and CDR2 LQKENI. The CDR3 length is 13 residues. Deletions cut 3 bases from V and 3 bases from J, with 8 bases between.

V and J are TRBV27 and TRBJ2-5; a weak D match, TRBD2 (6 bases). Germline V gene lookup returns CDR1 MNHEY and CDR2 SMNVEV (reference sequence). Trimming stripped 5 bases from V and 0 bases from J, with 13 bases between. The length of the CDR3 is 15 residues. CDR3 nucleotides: TGTGCCAGCAGTCCGAGGAGGGGTAACCAAGAGACCCAGTACTTC. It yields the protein CASSPRRGNQETQYF.

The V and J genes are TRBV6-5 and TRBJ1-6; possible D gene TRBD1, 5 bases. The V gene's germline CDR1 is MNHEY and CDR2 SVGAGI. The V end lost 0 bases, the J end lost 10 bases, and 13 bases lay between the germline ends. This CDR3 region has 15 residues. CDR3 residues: CASSYSGRGGSPLHF. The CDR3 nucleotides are TGTGCCAGCAGTTACTCTGGGCGGGGGGGATCACCCCTCCACTTT.

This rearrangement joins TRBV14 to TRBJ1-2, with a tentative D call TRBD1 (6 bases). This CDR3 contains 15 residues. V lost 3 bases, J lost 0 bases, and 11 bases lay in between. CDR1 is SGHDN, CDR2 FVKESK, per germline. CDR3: CASSQARGANYGYTF. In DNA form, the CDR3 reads TGTGCCAGCAGCCAGGCCAGGGGAGCTAACTATGGCTACACCTTC.

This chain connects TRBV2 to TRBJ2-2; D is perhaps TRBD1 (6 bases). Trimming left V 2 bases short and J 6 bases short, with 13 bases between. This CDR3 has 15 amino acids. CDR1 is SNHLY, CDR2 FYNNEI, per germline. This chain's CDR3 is CASSETLTGPGELFF. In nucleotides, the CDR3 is TGTGCCAGCAGTGAAACCTTAACAGGGCCCGGGGAGCTGTTTTTT.